This is a list of T cell receptor beta chains from one sample in a study of blood T cells in healthy people across ages. In TCRdb, the 5' RACE reads were re-called with MiXCR into one record per CDR3 protein. The sample lists approximately 1,700,000 distinct CDR3 sequences, 35% to 50% occurring once. The sample taken for sequencing was blood. The receptor source for this set is a human donor in good health. The CDR3 runs from the conserved cysteine through the conserved F or W. D genes are given only for firm matches. Size is omitted from some rows. Given values are once, few, many or a class for expanded clones.

j_call clone_size v_call d_call cdr3_aa cdr3_nt
TRBJ2-1 NA TRBV2 NA CASSSDRTDNEQFF TGTGCCAGCAGTTCAGACAGGACCGACAATGAGCAGTTCTTC
TRBJ2-5 NA TRBV5-5 TRBD2 CASSLIYSGGVEETQYF TGTGCCAGCAGCCTGATCTATAGCGGGGGGGTAGAAGAGACCCAGTACTTC
TRBJ2-5 NA TRBV7-9 NA CASSPRGSLETQYF TGTGCCAGCAGCCCTAGGGGCTCTCTAGAGACCCAGTACTTC
TRBJ2-7 few TRBV27 NA CASSLSIHGDEQYF TGTGCCAGCAGTTTATCGATTCATGGGGACGAGCAGTACTTC
TRBJ2-1 NA TRBV28 NA CANARSSYNEQFF TGTGCCAACGCAAGGAGCTCCTACAATGAGCAGTTCTTC
TRBJ2-4 few TRBV18 NA CASSLSEAGLQYF TGTGCCAGCTCACTTTCTGAGGCGGGTCTTCAGTACTTC
TRBJ2-7 NA TRBV25-1 NA CDPTIGQYF TGTGACCCTACCATTGGGCAGTACTTC
TRBJ1-4 NA TRBV18 NA CASSPETNEKLFF TGTGCCAGCTCACCAGAGACAAATGAAAAACTGTTTTTT
TRBJ2-3 NA TRBV7-2 NA CASSFGLVGTDTQYF TGTGCCAGCAGCTTTGGATTAGTGGGCACAGATACGCAGTATTTT
TRBJ1-2 few TRBV7-2 TRBD1 CASRDRSDRWDGYTF TGTGCCAGCCGGGACAGGAGTGACCGGTGGGATGGCTACACCTTC
TRBJ1-1 few TRBV5-1 NA CASSRTLYSLNTEAFF TGCGCCAGCAGCCGTACCCTTTACAGTTTGAACACTGAAGCTTTCTTT
TRBJ2-5 NA TRBV20-1 TRBD2 CSAKPPGLAASGGTQYF TGCAGTGCTAAGCCTCCGGGACTAGCGGCATCGGGAGGGACCCAGTACTTC
TRBJ1-2 few TRBV20-1 TRBD1 CSASSGGQGNYGYTF TGCAGTGCTAGTTCTGGGGGACAGGGCAACTATGGCTACACCTTC
TRBJ2-1 few TRBV5-1 TRBD1 CASSLGGPRDRGLYNEQFF TGCGCCAGCAGCTTGGGGGGTCCCCGGGACAGGGGGCTATACAATGAGCAGTTCTTC
TRBJ2-7 few TRBV24-1 NA CATAGLNGYEQYF TGTGCCACCGCAGGATTAAATGGGTACGAGCAGTACTTC
TRBJ2-6 NA TRBV20-1 NA CSAPKGGSGANVLTF TGCAGTGCTCCAAAGGGGGGCTCTGGGGCCAACGTCCTGACTTTC
TRBJ2-1 NA TRBV6-2/TRBV6-3 NA CASSYIGTGNNEQFF TGTGCCAGCAGTTACATCGGGACGGGAAACAATGAGCAGTTCTTC
TRBJ2-1 once TRBV7-2 NA CASSTGPSRGNEQFF TGTGCCAGCAGCACCGGACCGTCCAGGGGCAATGAGCAGTTCTTC
TRBJ2-3 few TRBV29-1 NA CSVGVTATDTQYF TGCAGCGTTGGTGTGACAGCCACAGATACGCAGTATTTT
TRBJ1-1 few TRBV5-6 NA CASSPLGEAFF TGTGCCAGCAGCCCGCTCGGTGAAGCTTTCTTT
TRBJ1-1 NA TRBV6-2/TRBV6-3 NA CASSYFYAGLRTEAFF TGTGCCAGCAGTTATTTCTACGCAGGACTACGAACTGAAGCTTTCTTT
TRBJ1-2 NA TRBV5-6 NA CASSLDSKNYGYTF TGTGCCAGCAGCTTGGACAGTAAGAACTATGGCTACACCTTC
TRBJ2-2 once TRBV7-3 NA CASTPGGPTGELFF TGTGCCAGCACCCCCGGGGGCCCCACCGGGGAGCTGTTTTTT
TRBJ2-7 few TRBV29-1 NA CSAAGLTGTHSYEQYF TGCAGCGCCGCGGGTCTTACAGGAACCCACTCCTACGAGCAGTACTTC
TRBJ2-7 few TRBV7-2 NA CASSLGLGGWGEQYF TGTGCCAGCAGCTTAGGGCTGGGTGGTTGGGGAGAGCAGTACTTC
TRBJ2-5 once TRBV5-1 TRBD1 CASRRTGQGQETQYF TGCGCCAGCAGACGGACCGGACAGGGCCAAGAGACCCAGTACTTC
TRBJ1-2 few TRBV29-1 NA CSGEPYPQETYGYTF TGCAGCGGTGAACCGTACCCACAGGAGACCTATGGCTACACCTTC
TRBJ1-2 few TRBV4-3 TRBD1 CASSQGVGTGDFYGYTF TGCGCCAGCAGCCAAGGGGTCGGGACAGGAGATTTCTATGGCTACACCTTC
TRBJ2-3 once TRBV9 TRBD2 CASSVAHSGGADTQYF TGTGCCAGCAGCGTAGCCCATAGCGGGGGGGCAGATACGCAGTATTTT
TRBJ2-7 once TRBV7-2 NA CASSPMRDSCEQYF TGTGCCAGCAGTCCCATGAGGGACTCCTGCGAGCAGTACTTC
TRBJ2-3 few TRBV9 TRBD1 CASSPPGQSFPPDTQYF TGTGCCAGCAGCCCCCCGGGACAGTCCTTCCCCCCAGATACGCAGTATTTT
TRBJ2-7 few TRBV20-1 TRBD2 CSASVPTRGSAYEQYF TGCAGTGCTAGCGTACCGACTCGCGGGAGCGCCTACGAGCAGTACTTC
TRBJ2-5 NA TRBV20-1 NA CSASVRRGNFQETQYF TGCAGTGCTAGTGTTCGGCGGGGAAACTTTCAAGAGACCCAGTACTTC
TRBJ2-7 NA TRBV7-8 NA CASSLARSAVPDYEQYF TGTGCCAGCAGCTTAGCGCGTTCAGCAGTCCCGGATTACGAGCAGTACTTC